These T cell receptor beta chains were read from a single sample in a study of shared clonotypes between healthy human individuals. Sequencing used immunoSEQ multiplex PCR; TCRdb keeps in-frame clones, though not all of them. Here the sample spans 2 million to 2.5 million clones, 90% to 97% being singletons. Material for sequencing was naive CD4+ T cells sorted from blood. The receptors were sampled from a man younger than 35 in good health. Both conserved end residues are part of each CDR3. A D gene is named only where the DNA matches it firmly. Clone size is not always given. Where it is, it says once, few, many or a class for expanded clones.

abundance: -; v_gene: TRBV19; j_gene: TRBJ2-7; d_gene: TRBD2; CDR3nt: TGTGCCAGTAGTATAGTCAGCGGGAGAGGTTCCCACGAGCAGTACTTC; CDR3aa: CASSIVSGRGSHEQYF
abundance: -; v_gene: TRBV7-2; j_gene: TRBJ2-1; d_gene: TRBD2; CDR3nt: TGTGCCAGCAGCTTTGCGGGAGGGCCAGGTGATGAGCAGTTCTTC; CDR3aa: CASSFAGGPGDEQFF
abundance: -; v_gene: TRBV28; j_gene: TRBJ1-2; d_gene: -; CDR3nt: TGTGCCAGCAGTTTATTTCCAGGGAGTGGCTACACCTTC; CDR3aa: CASSLFPGSGYTF
abundance: -; v_gene: TRBV5-1; j_gene: TRBJ2-7; d_gene: -; CDR3nt: TGCGCCAGCAGCTTGATCGGGGGGCCTACCTACGAGCAGTACTTC; CDR3aa: CASSLIGGPTYEQYF
abundance: -; v_gene: TRBV5-1; j_gene: TRBJ2-2; d_gene: -; CDR3nt: TGCGCCAGCAGCTTGGGGACGAACACCGGGGAGCTGTTTTTT; CDR3aa: CASSLGTNTGELFF
abundance: -; v_gene: TRBV7-2; j_gene: TRBJ2-6; d_gene: -; CDR3nt: TGTGCCAGCAGCTTAATCGGCAGGGGAGAGTTAGCTGGGGCCAACGTCCTGACTTTC; CDR3aa: CASSLIGRGELAGANVLTF
abundance: -; v_gene: TRBV29-1; j_gene: TRBJ2-7; d_gene: -; CDR3nt: TGCAGCGTTGAAAAGGATACCTACGAGCAGTACTTC; CDR3aa: CSVEKDTYEQYF
abundance: -; v_gene: TRBV18; j_gene: TRBJ2-1; d_gene: TRBD1; CDR3nt: TGTGCCAGCTCACCTCGGACAGGGGCAAATGAGCAGTTCTTC; CDR3aa: CASSPRTGANEQFF
abundance: -; v_gene: TRBV6-5; j_gene: TRBJ1-2; d_gene: -; CDR3nt: TGTGCCAGCAGTTACACAAACAGCGTTTATGGCTACACCTTC; CDR3aa: CASSYTNSVYGYTF
abundance: once; v_gene: TRBV6-1; j_gene: TRBJ1-5; d_gene: -; CDR3nt: TGTGCCAGCACTGTGACAGACTATAGCAATCAGCCCCAGCATTTT; CDR3aa: CASTVTDYSNQPQHF
abundance: -; v_gene: TRBV25-1; j_gene: TRBJ1-5; d_gene: -; CDR3nt: TGTGCCAGCAGTGAATGGGGAGGGCCTCTAACGGAACAGCATTTT; CDR3aa: CASSEWGGPLTEQHF
abundance: -; v_gene: TRBV28; j_gene: TRBJ1-6; d_gene: -; CDR3nt: TGTGCCAGCAGGAAGACAGGCTCGTATTCACCCCTCCACTTT; CDR3aa: CASRKTGSYSPLHF
abundance: -; v_gene: TRBV4-1; j_gene: TRBJ2-5; d_gene: TRBD2; CDR3nt: TGCGCCAGCAGCCAATCATCCGGGGGGGCCCGTGGAGAGACCCAGTACTTC; CDR3aa: CASSQSSGGARGETQYF
abundance: -; v_gene: TRBV30; j_gene: TRBJ1-5; d_gene: -; CDR3nt: TGTGCCTGGAGCCTTCTAATACGAGGTTCCAATCAGCCCCAGCATTTT; CDR3aa: CAWSLLIRGSNQPQHF
abundance: -; v_gene: TRBV28; j_gene: TRBJ1-5; d_gene: -; CDR3nt: TGTGCCAGCAGTTTATGGTTGGGGGTGGGACAGCCCCAGCATTTT; CDR3aa: CASSLWLGVGQPQHF
abundance: -; v_gene: TRBV5-4; j_gene: TRBJ2-3; d_gene: TRBD2; CDR3nt: TGTGCCAGCAGCTTTTGGGGTAGCGGGGGTGCAGATACGCAGTATTTT; CDR3aa: CASSFWGSGGADTQYF
abundance: -; v_gene: TRBV7-9; j_gene: TRBJ1-2; d_gene: -; CDR3nt: TGTGCCAGCAGCCCCCGGACAGAACCTCCTGTAGACTACACCTTC; CDR3aa: CASSPRTEPPVDYTF
abundance: once; v_gene: TRBV6-5; j_gene: TRBJ2-7; d_gene: -; CDR3nt: TGTGCCAGCAGCGACAGGACCTACGAGCAGTACTTC; CDR3aa: CASSDRTYEQYF
abundance: few; v_gene: TRBV5-1; j_gene: TRBJ2-3; d_gene: TRBD2; CDR3nt: TGCGCCAGCAGCTTGGGACTAGCCACAGATACGCAGTATTTT; CDR3aa: CASSLGLATDTQYF
abundance: once; v_gene: TRBV5-1; j_gene: TRBJ1-5; d_gene: -; CDR3nt: TGCGCCAGCAGCTTGGAAAGCAGCAATCAGCCCCAGCATTTT; CDR3aa: CASSLESSNQPQHF
abundance: once; v_gene: TRBV14; j_gene: TRBJ2-2; d_gene: TRBD1; CDR3nt: TGTGCCAGCAGCCCTCAGACAGGGCCTGGGGAGCTGTTTTTT; CDR3aa: CASSPQTGPGELFF
abundance: once; v_gene: TRBV18; j_gene: TRBJ1-1; d_gene: -; CDR3nt: TGTGCCAGCTCGGGAGACAGAAACACTGAAGCTTTCTTT; CDR3aa: CASSGDRNTEAFF
abundance: -; v_gene: TRBV2; j_gene: TRBJ1-2; d_gene: TRBD1; CDR3nt: TGTGCCAGCAGTGAAACGGGACAGGGGGTTTATGGCTACACCTTC; CDR3aa: CASSETGQGVYGYTF
abundance: -; v_gene: TRBV9; j_gene: TRBJ2-7; d_gene: TRBD1; CDR3nt: TGTGCCAGCAGCGAGGGAGGGACAGGGTCCGTCCACGAGCAGTACTTC; CDR3aa: CASSEGGTGSVHEQYF
abundance: -; v_gene: TRBV9; j_gene: TRBJ2-5; d_gene: TRBD1; CDR3nt: TGTGCCAGCAGCCCCCAAGGGACAGGGGAGGAGACCCAGTACTTC; CDR3aa: CASSPQGTGEETQYF
abundance: -; v_gene: TRBV5-1; j_gene: TRBJ1-5; d_gene: -; CDR3nt: TGCGCCAGCAGCCCCCAGGGGAATCAGCCCCAGCATTTT; CDR3aa: CASSPQGNQPQHF
abundance: -; v_gene: TRBV7-9; j_gene: TRBJ1-1; d_gene: TRBD1; CDR3nt: TGTGCCAGCAGCCGATGGGACAGGGTGAACACTGAAGCTTTCTTT; CDR3aa: CASSRWDRVNTEAFF
abundance: -; v_gene: TRBV4-1; j_gene: TRBJ1-5; d_gene: -; CDR3nt: TGCGCCAGCAGCCAAGAACCGGGTACGGGGCCCCAGCATTTT; CDR3aa: CASSQEPGTGPQHF
abundance: -; v_gene: TRBV5-6; j_gene: TRBJ1-1; d_gene: -; CDR3nt: TGTGCCAGCAGCTTGGCAGTCTCTGGGAACACTGAAGCTTTCTTT; CDR3aa: CASSLAVSGNTEAFF
abundance: -; v_gene: TRBV25-1; j_gene: TRBJ2-1; d_gene: -; CDR3nt: TGTGCCAGCAGTGAATCTAAGGGGGGAAATGAGCAGTTCTTC; CDR3aa: CASSESKGGNEQFF
abundance: -; v_gene: TRBV9; j_gene: TRBJ2-7; d_gene: TRBD1; CDR3nt: TGTGCCAGCAGCGAGGCCCAGGGGGTTGGGTACGAGCAGTACTTC; CDR3aa: CASSEAQGVGYEQYF
abundance: -; v_gene: TRBV18; j_gene: TRBJ1-4; d_gene: -; CDR3nt: TGTGCCAGCCGTCGGTTGGCAACTAATGAAAAACTGTTTTTT; CDR3aa: CASRRLATNEKLFF
abundance: -; v_gene: TRBV10-3; j_gene: TRBJ2-7; d_gene: TRBD2; CDR3nt: TGTGCCATCAGTGAGTCTAGCGGGAGCTTCAACGAGCAGTACTTC; CDR3aa: CAISESSGSFNEQYF
abundance: once; v_gene: TRBV5-6; j_gene: TRBJ1-2; d_gene: -; CDR3nt: TGTGCCAGCACCGGGATTGTCGGTAGCTATGGCTACACCTTC; CDR3aa: CASTGIVGSYGYTF
abundance: -; v_gene: TRBV5-6; j_gene: TRBJ2-7; d_gene: -; CDR3nt: TGTGCCAGCAGCCCCACCGACAGAAGGTCCTACGAGCAGTACTTC; CDR3aa: CASSPTDRRSYEQYF
abundance: -; v_gene: TRBV4-3; j_gene: TRBJ1-3; d_gene: -; CDR3nt: TGCGCCAGCAGCCAAGAGATATACACCCTTTCCGGAAACACCATATATTTT; CDR3aa: CASSQEIYTLSGNTIYF
abundance: -; v_gene: TRBV6-1; j_gene: TRBJ1-1; d_gene: -; CDR3nt: TGTGCCAGCAGTCAGCAGGAGAGCACTGAAGCTTTCTTT; CDR3aa: CASSQQESTEAFF
abundance: -; v_gene: TRBV5-1; j_gene: TRBJ2-3; d_gene: TRBD2; CDR3nt: TGCGCCAGCAGCGTAGCGGGAGGGCCAGATACGCAGTATTTT; CDR3aa: CASSVAGGPDTQYF
abundance: -; v_gene: TRBV18; j_gene: TRBJ2-3; d_gene: -; CDR3nt: TGTGCCAGCTCACCCCTCGGGGACCACGATACGCAGTATTTT; CDR3aa: CASSPLGDHDTQYF